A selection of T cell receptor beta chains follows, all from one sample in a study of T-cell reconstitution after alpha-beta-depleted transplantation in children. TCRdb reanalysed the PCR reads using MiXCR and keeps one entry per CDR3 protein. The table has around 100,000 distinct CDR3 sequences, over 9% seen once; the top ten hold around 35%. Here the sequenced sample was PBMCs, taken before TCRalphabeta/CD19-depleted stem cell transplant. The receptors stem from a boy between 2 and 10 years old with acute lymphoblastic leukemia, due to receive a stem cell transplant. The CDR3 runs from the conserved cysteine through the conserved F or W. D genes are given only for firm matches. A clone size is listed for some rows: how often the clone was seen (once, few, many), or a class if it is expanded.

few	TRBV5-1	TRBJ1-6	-	CASSLEGPANSPLHF	TGCGCCAGCAGCTTGGAGGGTCCCGCTAATTCACCCCTCCACTTT
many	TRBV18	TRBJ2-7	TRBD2	CASSPRGTSGSYEQYF	TGTGCCAGCTCACCTCGAGGGACTAGCGGGAGTTACGAGCAGTACTTC
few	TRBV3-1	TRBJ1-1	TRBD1	CASSFTGGTEAFF	TGTGCCAGCAGTTTCACAGGGGGCACTGAAGCTTTCTTT
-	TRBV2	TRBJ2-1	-	CASSEVARRFF	TGTGCCAGCAGTGAAGTGGCTCGGAGGTTCTTC
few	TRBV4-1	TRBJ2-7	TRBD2	CASSQGTSGRLSSYEQYF	TGCGCCAGCAGCCAGGGGACTAGCGGGAGACTGTCCTCCTACGAGCAGTACTTC
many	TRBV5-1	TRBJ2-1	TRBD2	CASSLGLAGPYNEQFF	TGCGCCAGCAGCTTGGGGCTAGCGGGACCCTACAATGAGCAGTTCTTC
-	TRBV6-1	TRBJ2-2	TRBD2	CASTPLAGLNTGELFF	TGTGCCAGCACTCCTTTAGCGGGGCTGAACACCGGGGAGCTGTTTTTT
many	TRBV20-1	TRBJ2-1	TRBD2	CSAVPFLAGKRYNEQFF	TGCAGTGCTGTCCCCTTTCTAGCGGGAAAGAGGTACAATGAGCAGTTCTTC
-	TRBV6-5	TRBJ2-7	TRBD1	CASSYSGTGGSYEQYF	TGTGCCAGCAGTTACTCCGGGACAGGGGGCTCCTACGAGCAGTACTTC
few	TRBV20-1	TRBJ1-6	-	CSARGDPYSPLHF	TGCAGTGCACGGGGCGACCCATATTCACCCCTCCACTTT
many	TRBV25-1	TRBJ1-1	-	CASSAGAEAFF	TGTGCCAGCAGTGCAGGGGCTGAAGCTTTCTTT
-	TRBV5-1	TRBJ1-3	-	CASSAWSTGTGNTIYF	TGCGCCAGCAGCGCCTGGAGTACAGGGACCGGAAACACCATATATTTT
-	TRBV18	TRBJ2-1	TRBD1	CASSPLLGQAHNEQFF	TGTGCCAGCTCACCACTGCTGGGACAGGCACACAATGAGCAGTTCTTC
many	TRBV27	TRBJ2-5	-	CASSLGAVSETQYF	TGTGCCAGCAGTTTAGGGGCGGTATCGGAGACCCAGTACTTC
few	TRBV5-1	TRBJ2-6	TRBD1	CASSLQGPGANVLTF	TGCGCCAGCAGCTTACAGGGGCCGGGGGCCAACGTCCTGACTTTC
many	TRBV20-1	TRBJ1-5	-	CSARDGPAGPQHF	TGCAGTGCTAGAGATGGGCCGGCGGGGCCCCAGCATTTT
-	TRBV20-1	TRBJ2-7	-	CSASLGGSSYEQYF	TGCAGTGCGAGTTTGGGCGGTAGCTCCTACGAGCAGTACTTC
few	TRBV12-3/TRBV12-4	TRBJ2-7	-	CASSLAAGHSYEQYF	TGTGCCAGCAGTTTGGCAGCGGGACACTCCTACGAGCAGTACTTC
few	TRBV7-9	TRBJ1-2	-	CASSLALGGYTF	TGTGCCAGCAGCTTAGCGCTGGGTGGCTACACCTTC
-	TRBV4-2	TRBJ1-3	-	CASSGESGNTIYF	TGTGCCAGCAGCGGAGAAAGCGGAAACACCATATATTTT
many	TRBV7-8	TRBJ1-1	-	CASSLPVNTEAFF	TGTGCCAGCAGCTTACCAGTGAACACTGAAGCTTTCTTT
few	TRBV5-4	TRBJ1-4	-	CASSLGLEEKLFF	TGTGCCAGCAGCTTGGGATTAGAGGAAAAACTGTTTTTT
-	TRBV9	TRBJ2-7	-	CASRMGPPGIYEQYF	TGTGCCAGCAGGATGGGGCCTCCGGGAATCTACGAGCAGTACTTC
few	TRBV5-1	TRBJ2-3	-	CASSFTGSWADTQYF	TGCGCCAGCAGCTTTACAGGGTCCTGGGCAGATACGCAGTATTTT
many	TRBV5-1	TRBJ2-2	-	CASSFRTANTGELFF	TGCGCCAGCAGCTTTCGGACAGCGAACACCGGGGAGCTGTTTTTT
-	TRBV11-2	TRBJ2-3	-	CASSPGPLRTDTQYF	TGTGCCAGCAGCCCAGGCCCTCTTAGGACAGATACGCAGTATTTT
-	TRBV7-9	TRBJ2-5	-	CASSLALSGFETQYF	TGTGCCAGCAGCTTAGCGCTTTCAGGGTTTGAGACCCAGTACTTC
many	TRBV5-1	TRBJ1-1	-	CASSPGGGPNTEAFF	TGCGCCAGCAGCCCCGGAGGGGGGCCGAACACTGAAGCTTTCTTT
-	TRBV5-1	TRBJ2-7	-	CASSLFGSYEQYF	TGCGCCAGCAGCTTATTCGGTTCCTACGAGCAGTACTTC
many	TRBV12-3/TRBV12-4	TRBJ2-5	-	CASSLKGRETQYF	TGTGCCAGCAGTTTAAAGGGTCGGGAGACCCAGTACTTC
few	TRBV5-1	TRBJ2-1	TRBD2	CASSVGLADTYNEQFF	TGCGCCAGCAGCGTCGGACTAGCGGATACCTACAATGAGCAGTTCTTC
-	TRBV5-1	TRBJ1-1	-	CASSSAQALGTEAFF	TGCGCCAGCAGCTCCGCTCAGGCACTGGGGACTGAAGCTTTCTTT
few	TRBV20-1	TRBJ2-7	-	CSATPGLPYEQYF	TGCAGTGCTACCCCGGGACTCCCCTACGAGCAGTACTTC
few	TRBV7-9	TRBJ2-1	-	CASSLLIGDYNEQFF	TGTGCCAGCAGCTTATTGATAGGGGACTACAATGAGCAGTTCTTC
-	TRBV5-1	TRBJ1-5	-	CASRAGENQPQHF	TGCGCCAGCAGGGCAGGGGAGAATCAGCCCCAGCATTTT
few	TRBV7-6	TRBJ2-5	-	CASSLRDGRGIQETQYF	TGTGCCAGCAGCTTGAGGGACGGAAGGGGGATCCAAGAGACCCAGTACTTC
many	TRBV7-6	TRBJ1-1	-	CASGRLNTEAFF	TGTGCCAGCGGCAGGTTGAACACTGAAGCTTTCTTT
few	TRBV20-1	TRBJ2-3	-	CSYGPGGLPTDTQYF	TGCAGCTACGGGCCTGGCGGATTACCCACAGATACGCAGTATTTT
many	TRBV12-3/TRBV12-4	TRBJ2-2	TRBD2	CASTLAAHTGELFF	TGTGCCAGCACTCTAGCGGCCCACACCGGGGAGCTGTTTTTT
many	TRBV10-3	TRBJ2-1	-	CAISESGGSYNEQFF	TGTGCCATCAGTGAGTCGGGGGGCTCCTACAATGAGCAGTTCTTC
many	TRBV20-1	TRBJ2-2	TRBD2	CSARVPLAGGHGELFF	TGCAGTGCTAGAGTCCCGCTAGCGGGAGGCCACGGGGAGCTGTTTTTT
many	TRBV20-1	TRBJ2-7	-	CSAGGRLPKVAANF	TGCAGTGCTGGAGGTCGGCTACCAAAGGTTGCTGCCAACTTC
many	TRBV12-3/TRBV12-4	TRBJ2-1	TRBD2	CASSTRTSGRVNNEQFF	TGTGCCAGCAGTACAAGGACTAGCGGGAGGGTTAACAATGAGCAGTTCTTC
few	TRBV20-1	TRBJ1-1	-	CSARDDASYKPEAFF	TGCAGTGCTAGAGATGATGCGTCATACAAACCTGAAGCTTTCTTT
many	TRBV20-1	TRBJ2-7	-	CSARGRRSSYEQYF	TGCAGTGCTAGAGGGCGACGGAGCTCCTACGAGCAGTACTTC
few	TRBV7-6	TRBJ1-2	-	CASSLQQGNNYGYTF	TGTGCCAGCAGCCTCCAACAGGGTAACAACTATGGCTACACCTTC
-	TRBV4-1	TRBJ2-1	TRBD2	CASSQDPGLARNEQFF	TGCGCCAGCAGCCAAGACCCGGGACTAGCGCGGAATGAGCAGTTCTTC
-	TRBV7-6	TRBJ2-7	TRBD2	CASSLDDGRASEQYF	TGTGCCAGCAGCTTAGACGACGGGAGGGCTAGCGAGCAGTACTTC
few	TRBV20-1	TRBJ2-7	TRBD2	CSALPGLAGVYEQYF	TGCAGTGCCCTACCGGGACTAGCGGGAGTATACGAGCAGTACTTC
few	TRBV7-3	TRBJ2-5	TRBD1	CASSPTGTGETQYF	TGTGCCAGCAGCCCGACAGGGACGGGGGAGACCCAGTACTTC
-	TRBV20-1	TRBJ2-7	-	CSAQLSYEQYF	TGCAGTGCCCAACTATCCTACGAGCAGTACTTC
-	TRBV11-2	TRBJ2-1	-	CASSLGLRGNEQFF	TGTGCCAGCAGCTTGGGACTCCGCGGCAATGAGCAGTTCTTC
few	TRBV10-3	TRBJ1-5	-	CATTDSGGGNQPQHF	TGTGCCACCACGGATTCCGGGGGTGGCAATCAGCCCCAGCATTTT
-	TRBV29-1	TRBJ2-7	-	CSVAWLNPLEQYF	TGCAGCGTGGCATGGCTAAACCCCCTCGAGCAGTACTTC
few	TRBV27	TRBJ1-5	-	CASSFQYSNQPQHF	TGTGCCAGCAGTTTTCAGTATAGCAATCAGCCCCAGCATTTT